The 20 T cell receptor beta chains reported below all come from one sample, sequenced in a study of T cells in Graves' hyperthyroidism and ophthalmopathy. The source material, RNA transcripts, was used to amplify TCR beta CDR3 regions. The primer set for the first-round RT-PCR of the TCR CDR3 was HTBI. One entry per CDR3 protein, called by TCRdb with MiXCR from the multiplex PCR reads. The table records around 620,000 distinct CDR3 sequences, around 15% of them present only once. What was sequenced was blood. All receptors derive from a woman aged 25 to 39 with Graves' hyperthyroidism.

The table lists this clonotype with many counts. In DNA form, the CDR3 reads TGCAGTGCAGTAGCAGCCACCACAGATACGCAGTATTTT. It yields the protein CSAVAATTDTQYF. This chain links TRBV20-1 with TRBJ2-3; D uncertain. Trimming stripped 6 bases from V and 2 bases from J, with 12 bases between. The CDR3 has 13 residues. Germline V CDR1 and CDR2: DFQATT, SNEGSKA (reference sequence).

This clonotype was recorded many times. The V and J genes are TRBV7-9 and TRBJ2-1, with D perhaps TRBD2 (6 bases). The CDR3 has 13 residues. Per germline, CDR1 SEHNR and CDR2 FQNEAQ (reference sequence). Between the trimmed V and J ends, which lost 4 bases and 7 bases, there was a span of 11 bases. CDR3: CASSSGGGNEQFF. In DNA form, the CDR3 reads TGTGCCAGCAGCTCAGGCGGAGGGAATGAGCAGTTCTTC.

This clonotype has just a few counts. The chain uses TRBV12-3 or TRBV12-4 and TRBJ1-4, with D uncertain. Deletions cut 4 bases from V and 2 bases from J, with 5 bases between. The CDR3 is 13 residues long. The chain's CDR3 is CASSWETNEKLFF. The CDR3 DNA follows: TGTGCCAGCAGTTGGGAGACTAATGAAAAACTGTTTTTT.

The chain recombines TRBV6-1 with TRBJ1-1, with D tentatively TRBD1 (6 bases). The CDR3 sequence is 15 residues long. Trimming removed 5 bases at V and 4 bases at J, with 17 bases between. Germline CDR1 MNHNS, CDR2 SASEGT. The CDR3 sequence is CASSQFQGLGTEAFF. CDR3 sequence (DNA): TGTGCCAGCAGTCAATTCCAGGGGCTGGGCACTGAAGCTTTCTTT.

DNA for the CDR3: TGTGCCAGCGGTCCTAGCGGGATGATGGACAATGAGCAGTTCTTC. Translation gives CASGPSGMMDNEQFF. The chain uses TRBV25-1 and TRBJ2-1; 9 bases agree with TRBD2. CDR3 size: 15 residues. Trimming took 8 bases from V and 5 from J; bases not matched to a gene: 10. The V gene's germline CDR1 is MGHDK and CDR2 SYGVNS.

The chain couples TRBV7-2 to TRBJ2-7, with D maybe TRBD1 (5 bases). Per germline, CDR1 SGHTA and CDR2 FQGNSA. V shed 5 bases and J shed 9 bases, with 14 bases lying between them. The CDR3 is 12 amino acids. This CDR3 is CASSTGGPVQYF. The CDR3 DNA is TGTGCCAGCAGCACAGGTGGGCCGGTGCAGTACTTC. Supplemented by reference TRBV7-2 and TRBJ2-7, the full variable domain reads GAGVSQSPSNKVTEKGKDVELRCDPISGHTALYWYRQSLGQGLEFLIYFQGNSAPDKSGLPSDRFSAERTGGSVSTLTIQRTQQEDSAVYLCASSTGGPVQYFGPGTRLTVT.

The V call is TRBV20-1, the J call TRBJ2-7; D possibly corresponds to TRBD1 (8 bases). Germline assignment: CDR1 DFQATT and CDR2 SNEGSKA (reference sequence). The CDR3 contains 12 residues. The V gene lost 6 bases and the J gene lost 6 bases, with 15 bases spanning the gap. The CDR3 loop reads CSATGGGLEQYF. DNA of the CDR3: TGCAGTGCCACAGGGGGGGGGCTCGAGCAGTACTTC.

The CDR3 region is CASSISLYYEQYF. Written as DNA, the CDR3 is TGTGCCAGTAGTATCTCTCTTTACTACGAGCAGTACTTC. The genes are TRBV19 and TRBJ2-7; D is undetermined. This CDR3 spans 13 amino acids. V was shortened by 3 bases and J by 3 bases, with 9 bases between the two germline ends. Germline V gene data show CDR1 as LNHDA and CDR2 as SQIVND (reference sequence).

In the case of this clonotype: Relative to the germline gene, one junction end is altered; a read error may explain this. The CDR3 is CASSQRREAQYF. CDR3 nucleotides: TGTGCCAGCAGTCAAAGGCGAGAGGCCCAGTACTTC. V usage is TRBV6-1 and J usage is TRBJ2-5; no reliable D call. The CDR3 is 12 residues long. Germline V gene sequence: CDR1 MNHNS, CDR2 SASEGT.

This chain connects TRBV7-3 to TRBJ2-5, with D uncertain. The germline CDR1 and CDR2 sequences are SGHTA and FQGTGA. V lost 2 bases and J 5 bases, leaving 15 bases between the germline ends. The CDR3 totals 15 residues. CDR3 loop: CASSLGVTSGETQYF. DNA of the CDR3: TGTGCCAGCAGCTTAGGGGTCACCTCCGGCGAGACCCAGTACTTC.

This clonotype appeared many times. The chain links TRBV20-1 to TRBJ2-7; possibly TRBD1 for D (5 bases). The CDR3 length is 14 residues. Trimming cost V 3 bases and J 2 bases, with 14 bases left between them. Germline CDR1 and CDR2: DFQATT and SNEGSKA (reference sequence). The CDR3 DNA is TGCAGTGCTAGCCCCGACTTGGGGCCCTACGAGCAGTACTTC. This gives the protein CSASPDLGPYEQYF.

This clonotype showed up many times. The V call is TRBV6-2 or TRBV6-3, the J call TRBJ2-7, with 9 positions matching TRBD1. This CDR3 has 15 amino acids. CDR1 and CDR2 (germline): MNHEY, SVGEGT. The V gene end was trimmed by 0 bases and the J gene end by 6 bases; junction bases not matched to a gene: 6. CDR3 in amino acids: CASSYSRTGAGEQYF. The CDR3 DNA reads as TGTGCCAGCAGTTACTCGAGGACAGGGGCGGGCGAGCAGTACTTC.

The chain has TRBV12-3 or TRBV12-4 and TRBJ1-1; D is unclear. V was trimmed by 7 bases and J by 0 bases, leaving 15 bases between them. CDR3 length: 15 amino acids. CDR3 sequence (DNA): TGTGCCAGCACCCCCTGGAGGGAGTTGAACACTGAAGCTTTCTTT. As protein: CASTPWRELNTEAFF.

The V gene is TRBV7-2, the J gene TRBJ2-2; TRBD1 or TRBD2 may be the D gene (5 bases each). The V gene lost 1 base and the J gene lost 7 bases, with 13 bases spanning the gap. The CDR3 is 15 amino acids. Germline V CDR1 and CDR2: SGHTA, FQGNSA. The CDR3 loop is CASSLGGSGSGELFF. In DNA, the CDR3 is TGTGCCAGCAGCTTAGGGGGGAGTGGGAGCGGGGAGCTGTTTTTT.

This clonotype occurred many times. This chain uses TRBV20-1 with TRBJ1-1, with D possibly being TRBD1 (6 bases). This CDR3 has 19 amino acids. CDR1 is DFQATT and CDR2 is SNEGSKA in the germline V gene (reference sequence). CDR3 amino acids: CSAISAATGLWEWDTEAFF. For the CDR3, the DNA is TGCAGCGCCATCTCGGCCGCGACAGGCTTATGGGAGTGGGACACTGAAGCTTTCTTT.

This clonotype was counted at least ten times. J is TRBJ1-5 and V is TRBV6-2 or TRBV6-3; TRBD1 matches at 7 bases. The CDR3 extends over 16 amino acids. Germline V lookup: CDR1 MNHEY, CDR2 SVGEGT. V dropped 6 bases and J dropped 4; count of bases not matched to a gene: 12. This CDR3 reads CASSLETKTGNQPQHF. The CDR3 DNA is TGTGCCAGCAGCCTTGAGACAAAGACAGGGAATCAGCCCCAGCATTTT.

This clonotype showed up many times. The chain couples TRBV7-9 to TRBJ2-7, with D perhaps TRBD1 or TRBD2 (5 bases each). This CDR3 comprises 14 residues. The V and J ends lost 10 bases and 5 bases respectively, with 21 bases between them. Looked up from germline, CDR1 is SEHNR and CDR2 is FQNEAQ (reference sequence). The CDR3 sequence: CATRGSNLAHEQYF. The CDR3, as DNA: TGTGCCACCCGGGGCAGTAACCTTGCCCACGAGCAGTACTTC.

This clonotype was seen ten or more times. This chain links TRBV12-3 or TRBV12-4 with TRBJ2-2; D is uncertain. Deletions cut 5 bases from V and 4 bases from J, with 11 bases between. The CDR3 consists of 14 residues. Here the CDR3 DNA reads TGTGCCAGCAGTCTACGACTCCCCACCGGGGAGCTGTTTTTT. It translates to CASSLRLPTGELFF.

The table lists this clonotype with many counts. The CDR3 sequence is CAISEGTGTYNEQFF. Written as DNA, the CDR3 is TGTGCCATCAGTGAGGGGACAGGCACCTACAATGAGCAGTTCTTC. The chain links TRBV10-3 to TRBJ2-1; TRBD1 agrees at 8 bases. Germline CDR1 reads ENHRY; CDR2 reads SYGVKD. The CDR3 length is 15 residues. V was pared by 2 bases and J by 2 bases, with 2 bases of the junction left unmatched.

This clonotype was counted many times. This rearrangement joins TRBV5-1 to TRBJ2-5; D remains ambiguous. The germline CDR1 and CDR2 sequences are SGHRS and YFSETQ. The V end was cut by 4 bases, the J end by 5 bases, with 6 bases between. The CDR3 consists of 11 residues. The CDR3 reads CASSPDETQYF. CDR3 DNA sequence: TGCGCCAGCAGCCCGGACGAGACCCAGTACTTC. The whole variable domain, remainder taken from reference TRBV5-1 and TRBJ2-5, is KAGVTQTPRYLIKTRGQQVTLSCSPISGHRSVSWYQQTPGQGLQFLFEYFSETQRNKGNFPGRFSGRQFSNSRSEMNVSTLELGDSALYLCASSPDETQYFGPGTRLLVL.